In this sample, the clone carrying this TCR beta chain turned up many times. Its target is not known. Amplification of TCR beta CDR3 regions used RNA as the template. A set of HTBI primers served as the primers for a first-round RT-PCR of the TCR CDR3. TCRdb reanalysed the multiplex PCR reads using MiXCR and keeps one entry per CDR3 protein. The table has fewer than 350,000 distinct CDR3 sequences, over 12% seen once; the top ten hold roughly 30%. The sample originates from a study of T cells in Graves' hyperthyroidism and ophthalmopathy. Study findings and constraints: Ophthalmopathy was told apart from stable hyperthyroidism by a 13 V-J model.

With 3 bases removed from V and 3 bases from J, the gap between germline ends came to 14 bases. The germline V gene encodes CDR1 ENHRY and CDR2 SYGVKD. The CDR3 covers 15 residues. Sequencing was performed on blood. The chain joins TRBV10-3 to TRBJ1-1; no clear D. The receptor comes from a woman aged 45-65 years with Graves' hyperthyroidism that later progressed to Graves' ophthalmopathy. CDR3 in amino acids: CAISDPNHSDTEAFF. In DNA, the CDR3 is TGTGCCATCAGTGATCCGAACCACTCAGACACTGAAGCTTTCTTT.